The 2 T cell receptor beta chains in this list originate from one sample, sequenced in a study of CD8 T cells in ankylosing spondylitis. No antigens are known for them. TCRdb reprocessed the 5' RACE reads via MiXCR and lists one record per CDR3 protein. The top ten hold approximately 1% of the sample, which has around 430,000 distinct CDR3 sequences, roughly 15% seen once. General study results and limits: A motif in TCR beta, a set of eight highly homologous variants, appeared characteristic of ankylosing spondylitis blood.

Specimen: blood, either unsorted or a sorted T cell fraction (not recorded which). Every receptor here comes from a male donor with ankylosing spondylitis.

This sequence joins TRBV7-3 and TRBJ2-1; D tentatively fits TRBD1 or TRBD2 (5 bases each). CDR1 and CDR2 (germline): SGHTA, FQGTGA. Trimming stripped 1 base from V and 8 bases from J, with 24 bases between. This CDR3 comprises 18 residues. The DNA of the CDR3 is TGTGCCAGCAGCTTAAAAGGCCCAGGGACCCTCCGGGTGGATGAGCAGTTCTTC. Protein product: CASSLKGPGTLRVDEQFF. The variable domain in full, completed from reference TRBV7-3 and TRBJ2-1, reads GAGVSQTPSNKVTEKGKYVELRCDPISGHTALYWYRQSLGQGPEFLIYFQGTGAADDSGLPNDRFFAVRPEGSVSTLKIQRTERGDSAVYLCASSLKGPGTLRVDEQFFGPGTRLTVL.

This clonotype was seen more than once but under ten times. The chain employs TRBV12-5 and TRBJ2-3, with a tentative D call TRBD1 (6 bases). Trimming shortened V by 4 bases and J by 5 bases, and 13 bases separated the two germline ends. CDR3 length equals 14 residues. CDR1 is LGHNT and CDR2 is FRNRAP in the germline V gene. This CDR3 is CASGYWGPGDTQYF. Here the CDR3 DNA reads TGTGCTAGTGGTTATTGGGGGCCTGGAGATACGCAGTATTTT.